This entry features one T cell receptor beta chain sequence. Its specificity is not known. These data originate in a study of CD8 T cells in ankylosing spondylitis. Study-level findings and limits: Some of these motif variants have turned up before, in reports on reactive arthritis synovial fluid and blood. A motif in TCR beta, a set of several highly homologous variants, appeared characteristic of ankylosing spondylitis blood. Peripheral blood held disease-linked clones only at relatively low frequency, and these were CD8+.

Quantitative 5'-RACE was performed with molecular barcodes, and it yielded the TCR beta libraries. TCRdb processed the 5' RACE reads anew with MiXCR; each CDR3 protein has one entry. The sample consists of 250,000 to 400,000 distinct CDR3 sequences, around 10% of them appearing once. The CDR3 runs to 15 residues. The junction had 12 bases not matched to a gene; V was cut back by 5 bases and J by 7 bases. Germline values: CDR1 LNHDA, CDR2 SQIVND (reference sequence). What was sequenced was blood, either unsorted or a sorted T cell fraction (not recorded which). The chain combines TRBV19 with TRBJ1-2, with TRBD1 identical over 8 bases. This receptor was identified in a female donor with ankylosing spondylitis or in good health (not recorded which). The CDR3 sequence is CASSSLDRDSSGYTF. The CDR3 nucleotides read TGTGCCAGTAGTTCCTTGGACAGGGATTCATCTGGCTACACCTTC.